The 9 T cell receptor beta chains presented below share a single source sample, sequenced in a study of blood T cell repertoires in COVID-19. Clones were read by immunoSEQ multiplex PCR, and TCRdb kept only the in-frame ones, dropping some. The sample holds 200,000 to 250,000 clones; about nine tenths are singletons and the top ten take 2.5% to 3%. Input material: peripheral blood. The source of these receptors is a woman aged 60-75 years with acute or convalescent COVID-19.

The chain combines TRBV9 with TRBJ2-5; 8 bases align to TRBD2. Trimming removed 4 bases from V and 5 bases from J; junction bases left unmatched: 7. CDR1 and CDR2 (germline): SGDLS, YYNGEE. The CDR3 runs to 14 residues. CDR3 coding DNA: TGTGCCAGCAGCTCTCGACTAGCGTGGGAGACCCAGTACTTC. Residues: CASSSRLAWETQYF.

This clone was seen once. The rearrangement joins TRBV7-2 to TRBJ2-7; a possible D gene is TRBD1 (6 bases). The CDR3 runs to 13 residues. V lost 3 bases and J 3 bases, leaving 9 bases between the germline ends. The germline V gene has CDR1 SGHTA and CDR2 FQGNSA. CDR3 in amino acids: CASSLGHYYEQYF. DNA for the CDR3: TGTGCCAGCAGCTTGGGACATTACTACGAGCAGTACTTC.

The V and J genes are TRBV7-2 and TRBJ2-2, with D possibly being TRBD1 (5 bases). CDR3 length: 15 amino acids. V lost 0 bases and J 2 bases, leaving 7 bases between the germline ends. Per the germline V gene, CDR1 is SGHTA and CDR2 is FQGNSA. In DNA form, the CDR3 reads TGTGCCAGCAGCTTAGCGGGGCTTAACACCGGGGAGCTGTTTTTT. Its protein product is CASSLAGLNTGELFF. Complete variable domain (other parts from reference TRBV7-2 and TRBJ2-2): GAGVSQSPSNKVTEKGKDVELRCDPISGHTALYWYRQSLGQGLEFLIYFQGNSAPDKSGLPSDRFSAERTGGSVSTLTIQRTQQEDSAVYLCASSLAGLNTGELFFGEGSRLTVL.

The CDR3 DNA sequence: TGTGCCAGCAGCCAAGTGTATCGGACAGCTTATAATGAAAAACTGTTTTTT. This translates into CASSQVYRTAYNEKLFF. The V gene is TRBV3-1 (or the pseudogene TRBV3-2), the J gene TRBJ1-4; TRBD1 might be the D (6 bases). Germline V gene lookup returns CDR1 LGHDT and CDR2 YNNKEL (reference sequence). The CDR3 is 17 amino acids. Trimming took off 1 base at V and 4 bases at J, with 16 bases between the two ends.

CDR3 sequence reads: CASSRDISYEQYF. DNA of the CDR3: TGTGCCAGCAGCCGGGACATAAGTTACGAGCAGTACTTC. The chain combines TRBV5-4 with TRBJ2-7; D might be TRBD1 (6 bases). Trimming shortened V by 4 bases and J by 4 bases, and 12 bases separated the two germline ends. Germline CDR1 SGHNT, CDR2 YYREEE (reference sequence). The CDR3 is 13 residues long.

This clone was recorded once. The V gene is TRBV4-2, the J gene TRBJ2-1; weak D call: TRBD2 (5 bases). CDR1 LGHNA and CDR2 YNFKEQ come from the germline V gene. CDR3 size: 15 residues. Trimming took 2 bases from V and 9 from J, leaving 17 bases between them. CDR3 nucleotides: TGTGCCAGCAGCCAACCCGGGATTAAGAGCGGTGAGCAGTTCTTC. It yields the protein CASSQPGIKSGEQFF.

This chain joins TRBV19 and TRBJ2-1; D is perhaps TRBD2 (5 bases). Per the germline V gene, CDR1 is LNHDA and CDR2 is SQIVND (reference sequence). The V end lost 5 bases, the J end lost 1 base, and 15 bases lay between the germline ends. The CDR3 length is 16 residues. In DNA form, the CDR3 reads TGTGCCAGTAGTTCCCAGAGGGTCATGTCCTACAATGAGCAGTTCTTC. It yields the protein CASSSQRVMSYNEQFF. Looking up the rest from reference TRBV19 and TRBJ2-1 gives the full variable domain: DGGITQSPKYLFRKEGQNVTLSCEQNLNHDAMYWYRQDPGQGLRLIYYSQIVNDFQKGDIAEGYSVSREKKESFPLTVTSAQKNPTAFYLCASSSQRVMSYNEQFFGPGTRLTVL.

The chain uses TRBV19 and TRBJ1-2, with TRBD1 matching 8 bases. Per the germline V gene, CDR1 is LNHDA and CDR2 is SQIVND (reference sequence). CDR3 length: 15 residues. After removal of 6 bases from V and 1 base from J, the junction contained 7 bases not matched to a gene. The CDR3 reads CASRTGQGGNYGYTF. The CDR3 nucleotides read TGTGCCAGTAGGACCGGACAGGGAGGTAACTATGGCTACACCTTC.

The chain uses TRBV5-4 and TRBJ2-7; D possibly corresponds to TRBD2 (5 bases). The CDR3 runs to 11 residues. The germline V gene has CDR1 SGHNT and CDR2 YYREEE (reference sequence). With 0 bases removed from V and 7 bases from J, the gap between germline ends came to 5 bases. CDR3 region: CASSLGGEQYF. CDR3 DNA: TGTGCCAGCAGCTTGGGAGGGGAGCAGTACTTC.